A selection of T cell receptor beta chains follows, all from one sample in a study of blood T cell repertoires in COVID-19. Clones were sequenced by immunoSEQ multiplex PCR, and TCRdb holds only the in-frame ones, with some missing. Of 200,000 to 250,000 clones listed, roughly 81% were seen once; the top ten hold around 1%. Sequenced input: peripheral blood. The source of these receptors is a man aged 40-55 years with acute or convalescent COVID-19. Both conserved end residues are part of each CDR3. Each record gives: CDR3 DNA, CDR3 protein, V gene, D gene, clone size, J gene. The D gene is left open where the match is weak. Expanded clones are given a class, and other clones once, few, many or no size at all.

cdr3_nt: TGTGCCACCAGTGGGCGGACAGTCGGCTACACCTTC
cdr3_aa: CATSGRTVGYTF
v_call: TRBV15
d_call: -
clone_size: -
j_call: TRBJ1-2

cdr3_nt: TGTGCCAGCAGCCCAGGGGTCAACGAGCAGTACTTC
cdr3_aa: CASSPGVNEQYF
v_call: TRBV12-3/TRBV12-4
d_call: -
clone_size: -
j_call: TRBJ2-7

cdr3_nt: TGTGCCAGCAGCCAAGGACTAGCGGGACCCTACGAGCAGTACTTC
cdr3_aa: CASSQGLAGPYEQYF
v_call: TRBV3-1/TRBV3-2
d_call: TRBD2
clone_size: -
j_call: TRBJ2-7

cdr3_nt: TGTGCCAGCAGTCCGGACACGGGGAACACTGAAGCTTTCTTT
cdr3_aa: CASSPDTGNTEAFF
v_call: TRBV5-6
d_call: -
clone_size: -
j_call: TRBJ1-1

cdr3_nt: TGTGCCAGCAGCGTAGGCGGGGGGGCGATAAATGAGCAGTTCTTC
cdr3_aa: CASSVGGGAINEQFF
v_call: TRBV9
d_call: TRBD2
clone_size: -
j_call: TRBJ2-1

cdr3_nt: TGCGCCAGCAGCCAGGGACTTCAAGAGACCCAGTACTTC
cdr3_aa: CASSQGLQETQYF
v_call: TRBV5-1
d_call: -
clone_size: -
j_call: TRBJ2-5

cdr3_nt: TGCGCCAGCAGCTTGGAGGGGTTAGGGGCCAACGTCCTGACTTTC
cdr3_aa: CASSLEGLGANVLTF
v_call: TRBV5-1
d_call: -
clone_size: -
j_call: TRBJ2-6

cdr3_nt: TGTGCCAGCAGCTTCGGGGGGGCGAGGGCTGAAGCTTTCTTT
cdr3_aa: CASSFGGARAEAFF
v_call: TRBV7-9
d_call: -
clone_size: once
j_call: TRBJ1-1

cdr3_nt: TGCGCCAGCAGCTTACTTAGCGGGGGGGAGACCCAGTACTTC
cdr3_aa: CASSLLSGGETQYF
v_call: TRBV5-1
d_call: TRBD2
clone_size: -
j_call: TRBJ2-5

cdr3_nt: TGTGCCAGTGCAAGACAGGGGGCCTTCGATGGCTACACCTTC
cdr3_aa: CASARQGAFDGYTF
v_call: TRBV19
d_call: TRBD1
clone_size: -
j_call: TRBJ1-2

cdr3_nt: TGCAGCGTTCCGGGACAGCGGAACACTGAAGCTTTCTTT
cdr3_aa: CSVPGQRNTEAFF
v_call: TRBV29-1
d_call: TRBD1
clone_size: -
j_call: TRBJ1-1

cdr3_nt: TGTGCCAGCTCACCGGGGGCAGCTAACTATGGCTACACCTTC
cdr3_aa: CASSPGAANYGYTF
v_call: TRBV18
d_call: -
clone_size: -
j_call: TRBJ1-2

cdr3_nt: TGTGCCAGCTCACCATTCCTATCAGGGGTAAATGAGCAGTTCTTC
cdr3_aa: CASSPFLSGVNEQFF
v_call: TRBV18
d_call: -
clone_size: -
j_call: TRBJ2-1

cdr3_nt: TGTGCCAGTAGAACCTGGACAGACACCGGGGAGCTGTTTTTT
cdr3_aa: CASRTWTDTGELFF
v_call: TRBV19
d_call: -
clone_size: once
j_call: TRBJ2-2

cdr3_nt: TGTGCCAGCAGTTACGCGTACGAGCAGTACTTC
cdr3_aa: CASSYAYEQYF
v_call: TRBV6-2/TRBV6-3
d_call: -
clone_size: -
j_call: TRBJ2-7

cdr3_nt: TGTGCCAGCAGCAGACTAGCGGGGGGCACAGATACGCAGTATTTT
cdr3_aa: CASSRLAGGTDTQYF
v_call: TRBV9
d_call: TRBD2
clone_size: -
j_call: TRBJ2-3

cdr3_nt: TGTGCCAGCTCCCAACCTGTAGTAGCTCCTACGAATGAGCAGTTCTTC
cdr3_aa: CASSQPVVAPTNEQFF
v_call: TRBV18
d_call: -
clone_size: -
j_call: TRBJ2-1

cdr3_nt: TGTGCCAGCAGCCCAACACCAGGACAGGGAATGTACGAGCAGTACTTC
cdr3_aa: CASSPTPGQGMYEQYF
v_call: TRBV5-4
d_call: TRBD1
clone_size: -
j_call: TRBJ2-7

cdr3_nt: TGTGCCAGCAGCACAGGACAGCTCAATGAGCAGTTCTTC
cdr3_aa: CASSTGQLNEQFF
v_call: TRBV7-9
d_call: -
clone_size: few
j_call: TRBJ2-1

cdr3_nt: TGTGCCAGCAGTGTATGGACAGGGGGTAGAACTGAAGCTTTCTTT
cdr3_aa: CASSVWTGGRTEAFF
v_call: TRBV28
d_call: TRBD1
clone_size: -
j_call: TRBJ1-1

cdr3_nt: TGTGCCAGTAGTATCTCCGGGACCTACGAGCAGTACTTC
cdr3_aa: CASSISGTYEQYF
v_call: TRBV19
d_call: -
clone_size: -
j_call: TRBJ2-7

cdr3_nt: TGTGCCAGCAGCGCGAACCTACAGGGTGAAGCTTTCTTT
cdr3_aa: CASSANLQGEAFF
v_call: TRBV9
d_call: -
clone_size: -
j_call: TRBJ1-1

cdr3_nt: TGTGCCAGCAGCTGGGAGGGGGGCCCCAACAATGAGCAGTTCTTC
cdr3_aa: CASSWEGGPNNEQFF
v_call: TRBV9
d_call: -
clone_size: -
j_call: TRBJ2-1

cdr3_nt: TGTGCCAGCATTCTCCGGGCTAGCGGGTTTAAGCAGTTCTTC
cdr3_aa: CASILRASGFKQFF
v_call: TRBV5-8
d_call: TRBD2
clone_size: -
j_call: TRBJ2-1

cdr3_nt: TGTGCCAGCAGCCCGGGGGTCGGATACAATGAAAAACTGTTTTTT
cdr3_aa: CASSPGVGYNEKLFF
v_call: TRBV9
d_call: -
clone_size: -
j_call: TRBJ1-4

cdr3_nt: TGTGCCTGGAGTGGGGCAGGGGGGAGCAATCAGCCCCAGCATTTT
cdr3_aa: CAWSGAGGSNQPQHF
v_call: TRBV30
d_call: TRBD1
clone_size: few
j_call: TRBJ1-5

cdr3_nt: TGTGCCAGCAGTAAGTACAGGGAGAATGAGCAGTTCTTC
cdr3_aa: CASSKYRENEQFF
v_call: TRBV7-2
d_call: -
clone_size: -
j_call: TRBJ2-1

cdr3_nt: TGTGCCAGCTCTACAAGCGGGACCTACGAGCAGTACTTC
cdr3_aa: CASSTSGTYEQYF
v_call: TRBV7-8
d_call: TRBD2
clone_size: -
j_call: TRBJ2-7

cdr3_nt: TGTGCCTGGAGTGTACGGAGGGACTATAATTCACCCCTCCACTTT
cdr3_aa: CAWSVRRDYNSPLHF
v_call: TRBV30
d_call: -
clone_size: -
j_call: TRBJ1-6

cdr3_nt: TGTGCCAGCAGCCCAATAGACAGCAACTTGAACACTGAAGCTTTCTTT
cdr3_aa: CASSPIDSNLNTEAFF
v_call: TRBV3-1/TRBV3-2
d_call: -
clone_size: once
j_call: TRBJ1-1

cdr3_nt: TGTGCCACCAACATGGGACAGGGAATAACCTATGGCTACACCTTC
cdr3_aa: CATNMGQGITYGYTF
v_call: TRBV2
d_call: TRBD1
clone_size: -
j_call: TRBJ1-2

cdr3_nt: TGTGCCAGCAGGGTGGGACAGTGGGATCAGCCCCAGCATTTT
cdr3_aa: CASRVGQWDQPQHF
v_call: TRBV28
d_call: TRBD1
clone_size: -
j_call: TRBJ1-5

cdr3_nt: TGTGCCATCAGGAGCGGGGGTTCCTACACCGGGGAGCTGTTTTTT
cdr3_aa: CAIRSGGSYTGELFF
v_call: TRBV10-3
d_call: TRBD2
clone_size: -
j_call: TRBJ2-2

cdr3_nt: TGTGCCAGCAGCCCATGGGACAGGGAGCTCTCCTACGAGCAGTACTTC
cdr3_aa: CASSPWDRELSYEQYF
v_call: TRBV7-9
d_call: TRBD1
clone_size: -
j_call: TRBJ2-7

cdr3_nt: TGTGCCAGCAGTCGGACAGGGGCTGAGCAGTTCTTC
cdr3_aa: CASSRTGAEQFF
v_call: TRBV6-5
d_call: TRBD1
clone_size: -
j_call: TRBJ2-1

cdr3_nt: TGTGCCAGCAATCCCCAGGGGAGCTCTGGAAACACCATATATTTT
cdr3_aa: CASNPQGSSGNTIYF
v_call: TRBV6-5
d_call: -
clone_size: -
j_call: TRBJ1-3

cdr3_nt: TGTGCCAGCAGCTTGAGCAGGGTTTTGGAATTCTTC
cdr3_aa: CASSLSRVLEFF
v_call: TRBV5-6
d_call: -
clone_size: -
j_call: TRBJ2-1

cdr3_nt: TGCGCCAGCAGTGAGTCTTCGACCCGGGGGTCAACAGATACGCAGTATTTT
cdr3_aa: CASSESSTRGSTDTQYF
v_call: TRBV10-1
d_call: -
clone_size: -
j_call: TRBJ2-3

cdr3_nt: TGCGCCAGCAGCTTGGGACAGGGGGCGGCAACCGGGGAGCTGTTTTTT
cdr3_aa: CASSLGQGAATGELFF
v_call: TRBV5-1
d_call: TRBD1
clone_size: -
j_call: TRBJ2-2

cdr3_nt: TGCGCCAGCAGCTTGGCGACCGGGGGGTCTGAAGCTTTCTTT
cdr3_aa: CASSLATGGSEAFF
v_call: TRBV5-1
d_call: -
clone_size: -
j_call: TRBJ1-1

cdr3_nt: TGTGCCAGCAGGAGGGGGGGGGCGAGCAATCAGCCCCAGCATTTT
cdr3_aa: CASRRGGASNQPQHF
v_call: TRBV6-5
d_call: -
clone_size: -
j_call: TRBJ1-5

cdr3_nt: TGTGCCAGCAGCCCCGACCGGAGGGATGGCTACACCTTC
cdr3_aa: CASSPDRRDGYTF
v_call: TRBV3-1/TRBV3-2
d_call: -
clone_size: -
j_call: TRBJ1-2

cdr3_nt: TGTGCCAGCAGCGACAGGGGTGGGGCCAACGTCCTGACTTTC
cdr3_aa: CASSDRGGANVLTF
v_call: TRBV5-4
d_call: TRBD1
clone_size: -
j_call: TRBJ2-6

cdr3_nt: TGTGCCAGCAGCTTAGCGCCACGACAGGGTCAGCCGTTTGAGCAGTTCTTC
cdr3_aa: CASSLAPRQGQPFEQFF
v_call: TRBV7-8
d_call: TRBD1
clone_size: -
j_call: TRBJ2-1

cdr3_nt: TGCGCCAGCAGCCCCTTGTGGGGAGGCACTGAAGCTTTCTTT
cdr3_aa: CASSPLWGGTEAFF
v_call: TRBV4-1
d_call: -
clone_size: once
j_call: TRBJ1-1

cdr3_nt: TGCGCCAGCAGCTTGGGGGGGCTAATGAACACTGAAGCTTTCTTT
cdr3_aa: CASSLGGLMNTEAFF
v_call: TRBV5-1
d_call: -
clone_size: -
j_call: TRBJ1-1